These T cell receptor beta chains were read from a single sample in a study of blood T cell repertoires in COVID-19. Libraries were prepared by immunoSEQ multiplex PCR; TCRdb keeps only in-frame clonotypes and omits some of them. The table includes 44,000 or so clones, 86% detected once. Sequencing input: peripheral blood. These receptors all come from a human donor in a cohort sampled during active COVID-19. CDR3s include the opening cysteine and the closing phenylalanine or tryptophan. D genes are given only for firm matches. The size of a clone is reported for some rows only, either as once, few or many, or as a class for expanded clones.

D gene | clone size | J gene | V gene | CDR3 protein | CDR3 DNA
TRBD1 | . | TRBJ2-5 | TRBV19 | CASSILLGQGEETQYF | TGTGCCAGTAGTATTCTCCTTGGACAGGGGGAAGAGACCCAGTACTTC
TRBD2 | . | TRBJ2-1 | TRBV29-1 | CSAGGGSYNEQFF | TGCAGCGCTGGGGGGGGGAGTTACAATGAGCAGTTCTTC
TRBD1 | . | TRBJ2-1 | TRBV7-2 | CASSRDRVREQFF | TGTGCCAGCAGCCGGGACAGGGTGAGGGAGCAGTTCTTC
. | . | TRBJ2-7 | TRBV10-3 | CATKAGLTYEQYF | TGTGCCACCAAGGCAGGCCTAACCTACGAGCAGTACTTC
. | . | TRBJ2-2 | TRBV5-1 | CASSFTGSISAGELFF | TGCGCCAGCAGCTTTACGGGTAGTATATCCGCCGGGGAGCTGTTTTTT
TRBD1 | once | TRBJ1-2 | TRBV6-5 | CASSRGQGGGYTF | TGTGCCAGCAGCCGGGGACAGGGAGGCGGCTACACCTTC
TRBD1 | . | TRBJ1-6 | TRBV13 | CASSLGPTGGRLHF | TGTGCCAGCAGCTTAGGGCCGACAGGGGGCCGCCTCCACTTT
TRBD2 | . | TRBJ2-3 | TRBV6-5 | CASSYFGGGTDTQYF | TGTGCCAGCAGTTACTTCGGGGGGGGCACAGATACGCAGTATTTT
. | . | TRBJ1-1 | TRBV10-3 | CAISEQQNTEAFF | TGTGCCATCAGTGAACAACAGAACACTGAAGCTTTCTTT
. | . | TRBJ2-2 | TRBV11-2 | CASSLDVNGELFF | TGTGCCAGCAGCTTAGACGTAAACGGGGAGCTGTTTTTT
. | once | TRBJ2-1 | TRBV18 | CASSPVTDDEQFF | TGTGCCAGCTCACCAGTAACAGATGATGAGCAGTTCTTC
TRBD1 | . | TRBJ1-5 | TRBV5-8 | CASSFGQGSNQPQHF | TGTGCCAGCAGCTTTGGACAGGGGTCCAATCAGCCCCAGCATTTT